This is a list of T cell receptor beta chains from one sample in a study of cytomegalovirus exposure and HLA in healthy donors. TCRdb keeps only in-frame clones here, not all; method: immunoSEQ multiplex PCR. The sample yields around 170,000 clones, more than 75% seen once. The sequenced sample was PBMCs. Every receptor here comes from a man in his forties in good health and CMV-seronegative. CDR3s include the opening cysteine and the closing phenylalanine or tryptophan.

v_call,j_call,cdr3_aa
TRBV5-1,TRBJ2-7,CASSLEGQASYEQYF
TRBV28,TRBJ1-1,CASSQPPKSDTEAFF
TRBV7-2,TRBJ2-5,CASSLAPQGQETQYF
TRBV30,TRBJ2-7,CAFGTDTYEQYF
TRBV15,TRBJ2-7,CATSRSRTQSYEQYF
TRBV20-1,TRBJ1-1,CSAGTGGAAFF
TRBV5-1,TRBJ1-4,CASSLDSGEKLFF
TRBV21-1,TRBJ2-4,CASSIRRTGRGLAKNIQYF
TRBV18,TRBJ2-7,CASSRGLAGIPVEYF
TRBV7-2,TRBJ2-7,CASSLRSYEQYF